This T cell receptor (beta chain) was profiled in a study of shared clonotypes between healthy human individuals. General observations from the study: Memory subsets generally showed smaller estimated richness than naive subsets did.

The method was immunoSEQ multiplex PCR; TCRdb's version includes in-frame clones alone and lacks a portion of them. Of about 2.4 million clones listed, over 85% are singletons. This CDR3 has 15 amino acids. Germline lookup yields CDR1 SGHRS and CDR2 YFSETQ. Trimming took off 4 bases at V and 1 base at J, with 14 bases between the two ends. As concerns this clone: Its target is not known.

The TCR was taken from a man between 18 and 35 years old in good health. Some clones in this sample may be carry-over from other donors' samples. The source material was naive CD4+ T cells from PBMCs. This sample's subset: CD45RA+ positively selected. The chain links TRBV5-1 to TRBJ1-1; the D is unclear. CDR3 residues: CASSPGRVGNTEAFF. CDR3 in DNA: TGCGCCAGCAGCCCCGGAAGAGTCGGGAACACTGAAGCTTTCTTT.